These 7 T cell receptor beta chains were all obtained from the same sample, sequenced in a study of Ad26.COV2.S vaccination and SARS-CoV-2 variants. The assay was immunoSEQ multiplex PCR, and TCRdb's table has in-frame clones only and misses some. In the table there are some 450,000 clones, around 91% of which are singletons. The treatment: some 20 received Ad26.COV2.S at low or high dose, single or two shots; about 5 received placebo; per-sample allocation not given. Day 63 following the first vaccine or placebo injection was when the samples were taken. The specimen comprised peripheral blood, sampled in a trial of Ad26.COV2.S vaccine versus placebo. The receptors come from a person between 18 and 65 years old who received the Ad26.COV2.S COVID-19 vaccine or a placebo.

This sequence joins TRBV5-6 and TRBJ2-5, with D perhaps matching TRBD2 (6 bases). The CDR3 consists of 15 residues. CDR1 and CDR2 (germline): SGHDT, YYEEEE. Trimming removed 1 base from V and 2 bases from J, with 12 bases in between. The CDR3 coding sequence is TGTGCCAGCAGCTTGCTCTCCGGGGGACAAGAGACCCAGTACTTC. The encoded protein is CASSLLSGGQETQYF. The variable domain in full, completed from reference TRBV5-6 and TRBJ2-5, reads DAGVTQSPTHLIKTRGQQVTLRCSPKSGHDTVSWYQQALGQGPQFIFQYYEEEERQRGNFPDRFSGHQFPNYSSELNVNALLLGDSALYLCASSLLSGGQETQYFGPGTRLLVL.

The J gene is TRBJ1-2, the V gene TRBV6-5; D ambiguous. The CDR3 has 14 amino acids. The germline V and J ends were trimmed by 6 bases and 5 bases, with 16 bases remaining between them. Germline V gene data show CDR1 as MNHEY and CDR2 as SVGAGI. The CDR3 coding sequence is TGTGCCAGCAGACCTGGCTCTCCTTCATATGGCTACACCTTC. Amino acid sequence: CASRPGSPSYGYTF.

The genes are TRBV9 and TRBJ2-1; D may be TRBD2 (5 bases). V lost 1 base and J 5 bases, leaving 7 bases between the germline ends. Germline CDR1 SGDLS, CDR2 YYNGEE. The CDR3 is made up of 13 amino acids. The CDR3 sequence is CASSVQTNNEQFF. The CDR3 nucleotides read TGTGCCAGCAGCGTACAGACTAACAATGAGCAGTTCTTC.

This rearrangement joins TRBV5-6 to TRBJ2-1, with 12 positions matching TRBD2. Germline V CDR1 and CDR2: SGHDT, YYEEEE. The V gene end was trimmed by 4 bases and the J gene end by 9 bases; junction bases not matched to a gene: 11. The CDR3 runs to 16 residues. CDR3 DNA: TGTGCCAGCAGCCCTATCCCTAGCGGGAGGGCCCCTGAGCAGTTCTTC. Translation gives CASSPIPSGRAPEQFF.

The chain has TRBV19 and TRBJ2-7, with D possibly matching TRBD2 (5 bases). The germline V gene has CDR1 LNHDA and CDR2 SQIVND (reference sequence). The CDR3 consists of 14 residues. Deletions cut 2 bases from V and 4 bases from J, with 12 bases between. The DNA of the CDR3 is TGTGCCAGTAGTATAACGGGGAATAGTTACGAGCAGTACTTC. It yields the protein CASSITGNSYEQYF. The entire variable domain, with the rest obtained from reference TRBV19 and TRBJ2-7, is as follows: DGGITQSPKYLFRKEGQNVTLSCEQNLNHDAMYWYRQDPGQGLRLIYYSQIVNDFQKGDIAEGYSVSREKKESFPLTVTSAQKNPTAFYLCASSITGNSYEQYFGPGTRLTVT.

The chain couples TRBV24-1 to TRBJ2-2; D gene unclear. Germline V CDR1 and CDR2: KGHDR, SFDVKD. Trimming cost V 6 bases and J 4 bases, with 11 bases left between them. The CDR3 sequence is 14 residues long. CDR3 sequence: CATSLLGSTGELFF. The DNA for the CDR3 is TGTGCCACCAGTCTTTTAGGATCCACCGGGGAGCTGTTTTTT.

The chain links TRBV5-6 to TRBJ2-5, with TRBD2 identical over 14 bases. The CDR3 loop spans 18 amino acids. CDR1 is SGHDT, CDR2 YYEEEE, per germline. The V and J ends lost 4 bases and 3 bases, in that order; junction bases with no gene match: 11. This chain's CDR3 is CASSLDPRLAGGKETQYF. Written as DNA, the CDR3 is TGTGCCAGCAGCCTCGACCCTAGACTAGCGGGAGGGAAAGAGACCCAGTACTTC. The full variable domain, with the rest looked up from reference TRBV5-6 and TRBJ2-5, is DAGVTQSPTHLIKTRGQQVTLRCSPKSGHDTVSWYQQALGQGPQFIFQYYEEEERQRGNFPDRFSGHQFPNYSSELNVNALLLGDSALYLCASSLDPRLAGGKETQYFGPGTRLLVL.